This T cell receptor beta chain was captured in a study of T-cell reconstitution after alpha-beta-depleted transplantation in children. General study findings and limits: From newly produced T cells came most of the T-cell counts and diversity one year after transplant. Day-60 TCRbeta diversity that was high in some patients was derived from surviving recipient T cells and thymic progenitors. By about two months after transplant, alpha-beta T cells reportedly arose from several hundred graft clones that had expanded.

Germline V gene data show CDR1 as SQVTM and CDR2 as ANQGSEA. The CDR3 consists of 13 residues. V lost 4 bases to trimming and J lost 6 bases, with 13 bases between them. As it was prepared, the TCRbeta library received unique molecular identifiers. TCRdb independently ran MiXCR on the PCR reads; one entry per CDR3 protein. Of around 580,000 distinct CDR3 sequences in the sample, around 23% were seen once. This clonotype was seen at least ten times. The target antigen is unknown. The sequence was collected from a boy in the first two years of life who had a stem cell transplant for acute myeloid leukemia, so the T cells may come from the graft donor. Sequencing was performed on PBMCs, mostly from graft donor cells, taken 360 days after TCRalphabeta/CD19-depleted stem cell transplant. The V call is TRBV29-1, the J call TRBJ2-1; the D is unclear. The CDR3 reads CSVGVQVGNEQFF. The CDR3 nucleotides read TGCAGCGTTGGGGTCCAGGTGGGCAATGAGCAGTTCTTC.